Below, 6 T cell receptor beta chains from the same sample are listed, as sequenced in a study of T-cell reconstitution after alpha-beta-depleted transplantation in children. Unique molecular identifiers featured in how the TCRbeta library was prepared. TCRdb independently ran MiXCR on the PCR reads; one entry per CDR3 protein. In the table there are under 350,000 distinct CDR3 sequences, more than 8% of which are singletons. The source was PBMCs from the stem cell graft donor, collected from the stem cell graft. The source of these receptors is a human donor who donated a stem cell graft to a child with SCID.

The chain combines TRBV7-9 with TRBJ2-7; TRBD1 matches 10 bases. This CDR3 comprises 14 residues. The V gene end was trimmed by 5 bases and the J gene end by 3 bases; junction bases not matched to a gene: 4. Germline V CDR1 and CDR2: SEHNR, FQNEAQ (reference sequence). CDR3 amino acids: CASSQDRGNYEQYF. CDR3 bases: TGTGCCAGCAGCCAGGACAGGGGGAACTACGAGCAGTACTTC.

This clonotype occurred once. This chain uses TRBV10-1 with TRBJ2-3; D perhaps matches TRBD1 (5 bases). Germline V lookup: CDR1 WNHNN, CDR2 SYGVQD (reference sequence). The V end was cut by 4 bases, the J end by 4 bases, with 21 bases between. CDR3 length: 17 amino acids. Here the CDR3 reads CASSGQWAIVSSDTQYF. Written as DNA, the CDR3 is TGCGCCAGCAGTGGACAGTGGGCAATCGTTTCATCAGATACGCAGTATTTT.

This clonotype was observed a few times. This chain connects TRBV5-6 to TRBJ1-1, with D tentatively TRBD1 (5 bases). CDR1 and CDR2 from the germline V gene are SGHDT and YYEEEE. The CDR3 has 15 amino acids. Trimming pared 2 bases from V and 1 base from J, leaving 12 bases between. CDR3 in amino acids: CASSFPGTSNTEAFF. The CDR3 DNA reads TGTGCCAGCAGCTTCCCGGGGACCTCGAACACTGAAGCTTTCTTT.

As to this clonotype: A read error is possible here, since a much larger clone lies one base away. The chain has TRBV7-8 and TRBJ2-5; a possible D gene is TRBD2 (5 bases). There are 15 residues in the CDR3. CDR1 and CDR2 (germline): SGHVS, FQNEAQ. Here the CDR3 reads CDSSSILGPRETQYF. The CDR3 nucleotides read TGTGACAGCAGCTCGATACTAGGACCGCGAGAGACCCAGTACTTC.

This clonotype was seen many times. The CDR3 reads CASSQDFGNNQPQHF. In DNA form, the CDR3 reads TGTGCCAGCAGCCAAGATTTCGGAAACAATCAGCCCCAGCATTTT. The chain links TRBV3-1 to TRBJ1-5; D gene uncertain. Germline V gene lookup returns CDR1 LGHDT and CDR2 YNNKEL (reference sequence). The CDR3 contains 15 residues. The V end lost 0 bases, the J end lost 3 bases, and 9 bases lay between the germline ends.

The chain combines TRBV9 with TRBJ1-1; D might be TRBD1 (5 bases). Trimming shortened V by 4 bases and J by 1 base, and 14 bases separated the two germline ends. The CDR3 spans 15 residues. CDR1 SGDLS and CDR2 YYNGEE come from the germline V gene. CDR3 in DNA: TGTGCCAGCAGCCCGCGTGGGGCGGCGAACACTGAAGCTTTCTTT. It is translated as CASSPRGAANTEAFF. The complete variable domain, with remaining parts taken from reference TRBV9 and TRBJ1-1, reads DSGVTQTPKHLITATGQRVTLRCSPRSGDLSVYWYQQSLDQGLQFLIQYYNGEERAKGNILERFSAQQFPDLHSELNLSSLELGDSALYFCASSPRGAANTEAFFGQGTRLTVV.